This TCR beta chain was captured in a study of blood T cell repertoires in COVID-19. Per the study methods: Estimates of nucleated cell counts were drawn from the amplification of reference gene primers. Clones were read by immunoSEQ multiplex PCR, and TCRdb kept only the in-frame ones, dropping some. V, J and clone size derive from that table, while D and trimming were established from the DNA sequence. The profile shows about 260,000 clones, around nine tenths of them singletons. The CDR3 is made up of 13 amino acids. V was cut by 5 bases and J by 0 bases, with 5 bases left in between. Germline values: CDR1 MNHEY, CDR2 SVGAGI.

The sample taken for sequencing was peripheral blood. The rearrangement uses TRBV6-5 and TRBJ1-5, with D perhaps matching TRBD1 (5 bases). The clonotype was recovered from a man between 40 and 49 years old with active or convalescent COVID-19. DNA of the CDR3: TGTGCCAGCAGTCAGGGTAGCAATCAGCCCCAGCATTTT. Protein product: CASSQGSNQPQHF.